One and the same sample provided the 32 T cell receptor beta chains below, sequenced in a study of cytomegalovirus exposure and HLA in healthy donors. The PCR contained 60 Vbeta and 13 Jbeta primers. The repertoire was sequenced with immunoSEQ multiplex PCR; TCRdb's copy has only in-frame clones and lacks some. The sample carries 150,000 to 200,000 clones, approximately 71% recorded once. The sequenced sample was PBMCs. Receptors originate from a young man in good health and CMV-seropositive.

This clone came up a few times. The DNA for the CDR3 is TGTGCCAGCAGCCCCATTTTAGAGGGCAGGGAGGGCGAAAAACTGTTTTTT. It is translated as CASSPILEGREGEKLFF. This chain connects TRBV9 to TRBJ1-4; D may be TRBD1 (5 bases). The CDR3 covers 17 residues. Looked up from germline, CDR1 is SGDLS and CDR2 is YYNGEE. The ends were cut back, 4 bases at V and 8 bases at J, with 24 bases in the middle. The full variable domain, rest sourced from reference TRBV9 and TRBJ1-4, is DSGVTQTPKHLITATGQRVTLRCSPRSGDLSVYWYQQSLDQGLQFLIQYYNGEERAKGNILERFSAQQFPDLHSELNLSSLELGDSALYFCASSPILEGREGEKLFFGSGTQLSVL.

This clone was detected only a few times. The chain combines TRBV9 with TRBJ2-3; 8 nucleotides agree with TRBD1. The CDR3 covers 15 residues. Germline CDR1 is SGDLS and CDR2 is YYNGEE. J gave up 5 bases and V 6 bases, and 11 bases lay outside the gene matches. CDR3: CASNDDQGAQDTQYF. DNA for the CDR3: TGTGCCAGCAACGATGATCAGGGGGCGCAAGATACGCAGTATTTT.

The chain has TRBV30 and TRBJ2-6, with TRBD1 identical over 8 bases. V dropped 5 bases and J dropped 2; count of bases not matched to a gene: 5. Germline assignment: CDR1 GTSNPN and CDR2 SVGIG (reference sequence). CDR3 length: 15 residues. The CDR3 loop is CAWRLTGAGANVLTF. Written as DNA, the CDR3 is TGTGCCTGGCGTCTGACAGGGGCTGGGGCCAACGTCCTGACTTTC.

This CDR3 reads CASSIPGGNVRGGYGYTF. The CDR3 DNA reads TGTGCCAGTAGTATACCCGGGGGAAACGTCCGCGGTGGCTATGGCTACACCTTC. The chain has TRBV19 and TRBJ1-2; TRBD1 is a possible D gene (5 bases). Germline V lookup: CDR1 LNHDA, CDR2 SQIVND (reference sequence). Trimming removed 2 bases at V and 4 bases at J, with 23 bases between. The CDR3 has 18 residues. Drawing the rest from reference TRBV19 and TRBJ1-2, the complete variable domain is DGGITQSPKYLFRKEGQNVTLSCEQNLNHDAMYWYRQDPGQGLRLIYYSQIVNDFQKGDIAEGYSVSREKKESFPLTVTSAQKNPTAFYLCASSIPGGNVRGGYGYTFGSGTRLTVV.

The chain carries TRBV18 and TRBJ2-1; 11 nucleotides agree with TRBD2. CDR1 and CDR2 (germline): KGHSH, LQKENI. CDR3 length equals 16 residues. J was trimmed by 7 bases and V by 4 bases; bases with no gene match: 9. The CDR3 DNA is TGTGCCAGCTCACTACAAACTAGCGGGAGAAGGAATGAGCAGTTCTTC. It specifies CASSLQTSGRRNEQFF.

This chain connects TRBV5-1 to TRBJ1-2, with D tentatively TRBD1 (5 bases). Per the germline V gene, CDR1 is SGHRS and CDR2 is YFSETQ. This CDR3 has 13 amino acids. V lost 4 bases, J lost 13 bases, and 20 bases lay in between. Written as DNA, the CDR3 is TGCGCCAGCAGCGGGCGGGACCCGGGGATCTCCACCTTC. Residues: CASSGRDPGISTF.

The gene calls are TRBV2 and TRBJ2-7, with 10 nucleotides matching TRBD2. Germline CDR1 and CDR2: SNHLY and FYNNEI. Trimming took 9 bases from V and 7 from J; bases not matched to a gene: 9. The CDR3 totals 13 residues. The CDR3 sequence is CARGGLAGEEQYF. The CDR3 nucleotides read TGTGCCAGGGGGGGGCTAGCGGGAGAAGAGCAGTACTTC.

DNA of the CDR3: TGTGCCAGCAGCTTAGCGCCCAGCGGGAAGACCCAGTACTTC. This translates into CASSLAPSGKTQYF. The chain has TRBV7-6 and TRBJ2-5; 7 nucleotides line up with TRBD2. The germline CDR1 and CDR2 sequences are SGHVS and FNYEAQ. The CDR3 spans 14 residues. With 0 bases clipped from V and 6 bases from J, the junction kept 4 bases outside the gene matches. The whole variable domain, filled in from reference TRBV7-6 and TRBJ2-5, reads GAGVSQSPRYKVTKRGQDVALRCDPISGHVSLYWYRQALGQGPEFLTYFNYEAQQDKSGLPNDRFSAERPEGSISTLTIQRTEQRDSAMYRCASSLAPSGKTQYFGPGTRLLVL.

The V call is TRBV19, the J call TRBJ1-5, with D possibly being TRBD1 (5 bases). The CDR3 totals 15 residues. V was trimmed by 7 bases and J by 2 bases, leaving 15 bases between them. Per the germline V gene, CDR1 is LNHDA and CDR2 is SQIVND (reference sequence). CDR3 amino acids: CASIPVSGGNQPQHF. For the CDR3, the DNA is TGTGCCAGTATTCCTGTGTCGGGGGGCAATCAGCCCCAGCATTTT.

The V call is TRBV9, the J call TRBJ1-2; 10 bases match TRBD1. This CDR3 spans 15 amino acids. V trimming: 6 bases; J trimming: 4 bases; junction bases outside the gene matches: 9. Germline loops: CDR1 SGDLS, CDR2 YYNGEE. The CDR3 coding sequence is TGTGCCAGCAACATGGAGGGACAGGGGAGCTATGGCTACACCTTC. Translated: CASNMEGQGSYGYTF.

The rearrangement joins TRBV2 to TRBJ1-3; D may be TRBD1 (6 bases). This CDR3 is 12 amino acids long. CDR1 is SNHLY and CDR2 is FYNNEI in the germline V gene. V was trimmed by 8 bases and J by 6 bases, leaving 11 bases between them. CDR3 sequence (DNA): TGTGCCAGCTCCCAGGGGATAAACACCATATATTTT. Protein sequence: CASSQGINTIYF.

This clone was recorded a few times. CDR3 loop: CASSERTGNSPLHF. The CDR3 region has the DNA TGTGCCAGCAGTGAAAGGACAGGCAATTCACCCCTCCACTTT. This chain links TRBV6-1 with TRBJ1-6; TRBD1 matches 7 bases. The CDR3 runs 14 residues. V was pared by 2 bases and J by 7 bases, with 2 bases of the junction left unmatched. The V gene's germline CDR1 is MNHNS and CDR2 SASEGT.

In regard to this clone: This sample also contains other DNA sequences that code for the same CDR3. This chain links TRBV6-4 with TRBJ2-2, with 9 bases identical to TRBD2. In germline, CDR1 is MRHNA, CDR2 SNTAGT. The ends lost 0 bases at V and 4 bases at J; junction bases unmatched: 0. This CDR3 has 15 residues. The CDR3 loop is CASSDSSGSTGELFF. The CDR3 bases are TGTGCCAGCAGTGACTCTAGCGGGAGCACCGGGGAGCTGTTTTTT.

The chain has TRBV28 and TRBJ1-4, with D unclear. V lost 3 bases, J lost 5 bases, and 13 bases lay in between. The germline gives CDR1 MDHEN, CDR2 SYDVKM. The CDR3 covers 15 residues. DNA of the CDR3: TGTGCCAGCAGTTTTAGTCGAGTCCAAAATGAAAAACTGTTTTTT. Amino acids: CASSFSRVQNEKLFF.

The rearrangement links TRBV27 to TRBJ1-2; 9 nucleotides match TRBD1. With V trimmed by 4 bases and J by 4 bases, 4 bases remained unmatched. CDR1 is MNHEY and CDR2 is SMNVEV in the germline V gene (reference sequence). The CDR3 extends over 14 amino acids. The CDR3 DNA follows: TGTGCCAGCAGTTCGGGGACAGGGCTCTATGGCTACACCTTC. This translates into CASSSGTGLYGYTF.

A few counts support this clone. The V and J genes are TRBV27 and TRBJ1-2; D unresolved. V was shortened by 2 bases and J by 8 bases, with 15 bases between the two germline ends. Germline-derived CDR1 and CDR2 are MNHEY and SMNVEV (reference sequence). The CDR3 loop spans 14 amino acids. The CDR3 nucleotides are TGTGCCAGCAGTTTAAGAGGGATGCCCCGAGGCTACACCTTC. Its translation: CASSLRGMPRGYTF.

This chain's CDR3 is CASSLVTQGARNTEAFF. CDR3 bases: TGTGCCAGCAGCTTAGTTACACAGGGGGCGCGGAACACTGAAGCTTTCTTT. The chain uses TRBV5-6 and TRBJ1-1, with 9 positions matching TRBD1. Looked up from germline, CDR1 is SGHDT and CDR2 is YYEEEE. The trim removed 2 bases at V and 1 base at J, leaving 9 bases unmatched. The CDR3 contains 17 residues.

This clone is a singleton in its sample. The gene calls are TRBV11-2 and TRBJ1-2, with D maybe TRBD1 (6 bases). The CDR3 is made up of 16 amino acids. Germline lookup yields CDR1 SGHAT and CDR2 FQNNGV. Trimming shortened V by 0 bases and J by 5 bases, and 16 bases separated the two germline ends. This chain's CDR3 is CASSLDRPGVAYGYTF. CDR3 nucleotides: TGTGCCAGCAGCTTAGATCGGCCAGGGGTAGCTTATGGCTACACCTTC.

The chain links TRBV7-6 to TRBJ2-5, with D hard to call. V was shortened by 3 bases and J by 4 bases, with 6 bases between the two germline ends. This CDR3 contains 12 residues. CDR1 is SGHVS, CDR2 FNYEAQ, per germline. The CDR3 here is CASSLSLETQYF. CDR3 nucleotides: TGTGCCAGCAGCTTGAGTTTAGAGACCCAGTACTTC.

The chain has TRBV7-8 and TRBJ2-5, with D possibly being TRBD2 (6 bases). Germline lookup yields CDR1 SGHVS and CDR2 FQNEAQ. This CDR3 has 14 residues. Trimming shortened V by 3 bases and J by 4 bases, and 12 bases separated the two germline ends. The CDR3: CASSFGGEGETQYF. The CDR3 DNA sequence: TGTGCCAGCAGCTTCGGAGGGGAAGGAGAGACCCAGTACTTC. Variable domain in full (rest from reference TRBV7-8 and TRBJ2-5): GAGVSQSPRYKVAKRGQDVALRCDPISGHVSLFWYQQALGQGPEFLTYFQNEAQLDKSGLPSDRFFAERPEGSVSTLKIQRTQQEDSAVYLCASSFGGEGETQYFGPGTRLLVL.

This chain joins TRBV7-9 and TRBJ2-3; tentative D call: TRBD2 (6 bases). Germline assignment: CDR1 SEHNR and CDR2 FQNEAQ (reference sequence). V lost 3 bases and J lost 6, with 10 bases in between. This CDR3 has 13 amino acids. The CDR3, as DNA: TGTGCCAGCAGCTTTTGGGGGGAGGATACGCAGTATTTT. Encoded protein: CASSFWGEDTQYF.

The gene calls are TRBV7-2 and TRBJ1-4, with D unresolved. V lost 2 bases, J lost 7 bases, and 14 bases lay in between. The CDR3 length is 15 residues. Germline values: CDR1 SGHTA, CDR2 FQGNSA. Here the CDR3 DNA reads TGTGCCAGCAGCTTACTGTTGGGCAACGGTGAAAAACTGTTTTTT. It encodes CASSLLLGNGEKLFF.

J is TRBJ2-1 and V is TRBV14; 9 bases are a match to TRBD2. The CDR3 extends over 16 amino acids. With 5 bases clipped from V and 3 bases from J, the junction kept 8 bases outside the gene matches. From germline, CDR1 is SGHDN and CDR2 FVKESK. The chain's CDR3 is CASSYIAGEDYNEQFF. CDR3 in DNA: TGTGCCAGCAGCTATATAGCGGGAGAAGACTACAATGAGCAGTTCTTC. The variable domain in full, completed from reference TRBV14 and TRBJ2-1, reads EAGVTQFPSHSVIEKGQTVTLRCDPISGHDNLYWYRRVMGKEIKFLLHFVKESKQDESGMPNNRFLAERTGGTYSTLKVQPAELEDSGVYFCASSYIAGEDYNEQFFGPGTRLTVL.

The chain uses TRBV2 and TRBJ2-1, with TRBD2 identical over 7 bases. The germline gives CDR1 SNHLY, CDR2 FYNNEI. The junction had 8 bases not matched to a gene; V was cut back by 6 bases and J by 0 bases. This CDR3 comprises 16 residues. Written as DNA, the CDR3 is TGTGCCAGCAGGGGGGGGATGGGGGGCTCCTACAATGAGCAGTTCTTC. This sequence encodes CASRGGMGGSYNEQFF.

The chain recombines TRBV9 with TRBJ1-1; 7 nucleotides line up with TRBD1. The CDR3 consists of 14 residues. Trimming removed 0 bases from V and 3 bases from J; junction bases left unmatched: 2. Germline lookup yields CDR1 SGDLS and CDR2 YYNGEE. The CDR3 sequence: CASSVVQGDTEAFF. DNA for the CDR3: TGTGCCAGCAGCGTAGTGCAGGGGGACACTGAAGCTTTCTTT.

This clone was found a few times. CDR3 region: CAWIRGFTYGYTF. The CDR3 coding sequence is TGTGCCTGGATCAGGGGCTTTACCTATGGCTACACCTTC. The J gene is TRBJ1-2, the V gene TRBV30; the D gene is possibly TRBD1 (6 bases). Germline assignment: CDR1 GTSNPN and CDR2 SVGIG (reference sequence). This CDR3 comprises 13 residues. V lost 4 bases and J lost 4, with 13 bases in between. The variable domain in full, completed from reference TRBV30 and TRBJ1-2, reads SQTIHQWPATLVQPVGSPLSLECTVEGTSNPNLYWYRQAAGRGLQLLFYSVGIGQISSEVPQNLSASRPQDRQFILSSKKLLLSDSGFYLCAWIRGFTYGYTFGSGTRLTVV.

J is TRBJ1-4 and V is TRBV7-9, with D unresolved. Trimming stripped 4 bases from V and 5 bases from J, with 17 bases between. The CDR3 runs 16 residues. Germline V gene sequence: CDR1 SEHNR, CDR2 FQNEAQ (reference sequence). CDR3 in DNA: TGTGCCAGCAGCTGGAGTGGCCCCGGGAGCAATGAAAAACTGTTTTTT. This encodes CASSWSGPGSNEKLFF.

This clone was counted between two and nine times. The chain recombines TRBV11-3 with TRBJ2-4; perhaps TRBD2 as D (5 bases). CDR1 SGHNT and CDR2 YENEEA come from the germline V gene. This CDR3 contains 16 residues. The ends were cut back, 5 bases at V and 6 bases at J, with 20 bases in the middle. CDR3 amino acids: CASSLLAPPGRNIQYF. As DNA, the CDR3 is TGTGCCAGCAGCCTTCTGGCGCCCCCTGGGAGAAACATTCAGTACTTC.

V gene TRBV11-1 combines with J gene TRBJ1-1; D gene uncertain. The CDR3 consists of 13 residues. Between the trimmed V and J ends, which lost 5 bases and 1 base, there was a span of 8 bases. Germline assignment: CDR1 SGHAT and CDR2 FQDESV (reference sequence). The CDR3 sequence: CASSLQENTEAFF. The CDR3 nucleotides read TGTGCCAGCAGCCTTCAGGAGAACACTGAAGCTTTCTTT.

This clone was seen a few times. The chain uses TRBV19 and TRBJ1-1; TRBD1 matches at 7 bases. This CDR3 has 13 amino acids. The germline CDR1 and CDR2 sequences are LNHDA and SQIVND (reference sequence). J was trimmed by 1 base and V by 6 bases; bases with no gene match: 2. CDR3 sequence reads: CASRGTANTEAFF. The CDR3 nucleotides are TGTGCCAGTAGGGGGACAGCGAACACTGAAGCTTTCTTT.

This clone came up a few times. This chain uses TRBV4-1 with TRBJ2-7; TRBD2 aligns across 11 bases. In germline, CDR1 is MGHRA, CDR2 YSYEKL. The V and J ends lost 3 bases and 1 base, in that order; junction bases with no gene match: 8. CDR3 length: 17 residues. The CDR3 region has the DNA TGCGCCAGCAGCCAGGAAGGTCCTAGCGGGAGGTCCTACGAGCAGTACTTC. Residues: CASSQEGPSGRSYEQYF.

The chain uses TRBV11-2 and TRBJ1-1; D might be TRBD1 (6 bases). Germline assignment: CDR1 SGHAT and CDR2 FQNNGV. The CDR3 is 14 amino acids. Trimming stripped 5 bases from V and 0 bases from J, with 10 bases between. CDR3: CASSQQGVNTEAFF. The CDR3 DNA is TGTGCCAGCAGCCAACAGGGAGTGAACACTGAAGCTTTCTTT.